This entry is about one TCR beta chain. Its antigen is not known. Since all of the isolated RNA was reverse transcribed, expressed TCRB transcripts were what got sequenced. Clones were sequenced by immunoSEQ multiplex PCR, and TCRdb holds only the in-frame ones, with some missing. The data hold a few hundred thousand clones, with over 11% observed a single time. The data belong to a study of beta chain features in type 1 diabetes. About the study: Healthy donors resembled patients in age, gender and cell yields. Findings of the study overall: Among patients with Type 1 diabetes, TCRB CDR3s were moderately but significantly shorter in every one of the four CD4+ subsets. At VDJ recombination sites, type 1 diabetes patients had fewer insertions and more deleted nucleotides. Across patients, naive, central memory and Treg TCRB repertoires exhibited apparently greater similarity than was observed across healthy donors.

Sequencing was done on a sample of naive CD4+ T cells from blood. This receptor was obtained from a man aged 25-40 years with type 1 diabetes.

CDR3 in amino acids: CAWSLTANTEAFF. In nucleotides, the CDR3 is TGTGCCTGGAGTTTGACAGCGAACACTGAAGCTTTCTTT. The V call is TRBV30, the J call TRBJ1-1; weak D call: TRBD1 (5 bases). Germline V CDR1 and CDR2: GTSNPN, SVGIG (reference sequence). The CDR3 loop spans 13 amino acids. Trimming pared 2 bases from V and 1 base from J, leaving 8 bases between.